The 17 T cell receptor beta chains given below trace back to one sample, sequenced in a study of T cells after yellow fever vaccination. One entry per CDR3 protein, called by TCRdb with MiXCR from the 5' RACE reads. This sample has 100,000 to 150,000 distinct CDR3 sequences, with roughly 6.7% found just once. Sample: CD4+ T cells sorted from PBMCs, taken more than 8 days after the first yellow fever vaccination. These receptors originate from a man between 18 and 29 years old who received the YFV17D yellow fever vaccine.

This clonotype came up many times. The chain couples TRBV9 to TRBJ1-4; D gene ambiguous. CDR1 and CDR2 (germline): SGDLS, YYNGEE. The length of the CDR3 is 14 residues. Trimming pared 0 bases from V and 8 bases from J, leaving 11 bases between. CDR3 protein: CASSVGSRSEKLFF. DNA of the CDR3: TGTGCCAGCAGCGTAGGATCACGGTCGGAAAAACTGTTTTTT.

The CDR3 nucleotides read TGTGCCAGCAGCCGGGACAGTGCCTACAATGAGCAGTTCTTC. It codes for CASSRDSAYNEQFF. The V gene is TRBV7-3, the J gene TRBJ2-1; the match to TRBD1 covers 7 bases. Germline V lookup: CDR1 SGHTA, CDR2 FQGTGA. This CDR3 comprises 14 residues. V dropped 5 bases and J dropped 2; count of bases not matched to a gene: 3.

This clonotype came up many times. This chain links TRBV7-9 with TRBJ1-1; D remains unclear. CDR1 is SEHNR, CDR2 FQNEAQ, per germline (reference sequence). The CDR3 runs to 13 residues. V was clipped by 5 bases and J by 3 bases, with 10 bases between them. In nucleotides, the CDR3 is TGTGCCAGCAGCCCAAACAGAGACACTGAAGCTTTCTTT. Translation: CASSPNRDTEAFF.

This clonotype appeared many times. This chain links TRBV5-8 with TRBJ2-5, with 8 bases lining up with TRBD1. The CDR3 is 14 amino acids. Germline CDR1 is SGHTS and CDR2 is YDEGEE. J gave up 5 bases and V 8 bases, and 11 bases lay outside the gene matches. CDR3 sequence reads: CASPGRGRMETQYF. The CDR3 DNA reads TGTGCCAGTCCAGGCAGGGGGCGGATGGAGACCCAGTACTTC.

Many counts were recorded for this clonotype. The chain couples TRBV6-5 to TRBJ1-5; TRBD1 might be the D (6 bases). V dropped 6 bases and J dropped 0 bases, with 12 bases sitting between them. The germline V gene encodes CDR1 MNHEY and CDR2 SVGAGI. The CDR3 runs 15 residues. CDR3 amino acids: CASRSQGDSNQPQHF. CDR3 DNA sequence: TGTGCCAGCAGATCACAGGGCGATAGCAATCAGCCCCAGCATTTT.

This clonotype was detected many times. V and J are TRBV9 and TRBJ1-6; TRBD1 matches 7 bases. V was pared by 3 bases and J by 7 bases, with 10 bases of the junction left unmatched. The CDR3 spans 16 residues. Germline CDR1 is SGDLS and CDR2 is YYNGEE. The CDR3 protein is CASSGQTGTVNSPLHF. In DNA, the CDR3 is TGTGCCAGCAGCGGACAAACCGGGACAGTAAATTCACCCCTCCACTTT.

This clonotype was detected only a few times. The V and J genes are TRBV7-9 and TRBJ2-6; the D gene is possibly TRBD2 (6 bases). V was cut by 5 bases and J by 4 bases, with 9 bases left in between. This CDR3 spans 14 amino acids. Germline CDR1 is SEHNR and CDR2 is FQNEAQ (reference sequence). The CDR3 DNA is TGTGCCAGCAGCCGCGCGGGGGGGGCCAACGTCCTGACTTTC. Protein product: CASSRAGGANVLTF.

Ten or more counts support this clonotype. The chain uses TRBV5-1 and TRBJ1-1; D unclear. Germline assignment: CDR1 SGHRS and CDR2 YFSETQ. This CDR3 region has 14 residues. V was clipped by 6 bases and J by 12 bases, with 24 bases between them. The CDR3 is CASTLGGSDPASFF. The CDR3 region has the DNA TGCGCCAGCACTCTTGGCGGTTCAGACCCCGCATCTTTCTTT.

The chain combines TRBV14 with TRBJ1-5; D is ambiguous. This CDR3 has 13 residues. Germline assignment: CDR1 SGHDN and CDR2 FVKESK. V lost 0 bases to trimming and J lost 5 bases, with 5 bases between them. The CDR3 region is CASSQDGHQPQHF. The CDR3 nucleotides are TGTGCCAGCAGCCAAGATGGACATCAGCCCCAGCATTTT.

A word on this clonotype: A much larger clone differs from this one at a single base, so this may be a read error. The V gene is TRBV7-2, the J gene TRBJ2-7, with D tentatively TRBD1 (6 bases). The CDR3 totals 14 residues. Germline V CDR1 and CDR2: SGHTA, FQGNSA. For the CDR3, the DNA is TGTGCCAGCAGCTTGGGACACACACCCTACGACCAGTACTTC. The encoded protein is CASSLGHTPYDQYF.

CDR3 bases: TGTGCCTGGAGTGTACGAGGTTCTGGGGCCAACGTCCTGACTTTC. Translating it yields CAWSVRGSGANVLTF. The chain has TRBV30 and TRBJ2-6; D is unresolved. CDR1 GTSNPN and CDR2 SVGIG come from the germline V gene (reference sequence). The CDR3 covers 15 residues. Trimming removed 0 bases at V and 1 base at J, with 7 bases between. Together with reference TRBV30 and TRBJ2-6, the CDR3 gives the full variable domain: SQTIHQWPATLVQPVGSPLSLECTVEGTSNPNLYWYRQAAGRGLQLLFYSVGIGQISSEVPQNLSASRPQDRQFILSSKKLLLSDSGFYLCAWSVRGSGANVLTFGAGSRLTVL.

This clonotype was observed many times. This sequence joins TRBV3-1 and TRBJ1-2; D gene ambiguous. The length of the CDR3 is 13 residues. Trimming removed 7 bases at V and 8 bases at J, with 17 bases between. CDR1 is LGHDT, CDR2 YNNKEL, per germline (reference sequence). The CDR3 DNA sequence: TGTGCCAGCACTCTGCTAGGCACCGAGGGCTACACCTTC. Translation: CASTLLGTEGYTF.

As to this clonotype: A junction boundary mismatches the germline segment, possibly from a read error. The chain recombines TRBV5-1 with TRBJ2-5, with D possibly being TRBD1 or TRBD2 (7 bases each). CDR3 length equals 15 residues. CDR1 and CDR2 (germline): SGHRS, YFSETQ. The CDR3 protein is CVSSSSGGVQETQYF. CDR3 DNA: TGCGTCAGCAGCTCCTCAGGGGGGGTCCAAGAGACCCAGTACTTC.

This clonotype was detected ten times or more. This chain links TRBV5-4 with TRBJ2-5; 9 nucleotides match TRBD2. The CDR3 contains 14 residues. The ends lost 5 bases at V and 2 bases at J; junction bases unmatched: 4. In germline, CDR1 is SGHNT, CDR2 YYREEE (reference sequence). CDR3 sequence (DNA): TGTGCCAGCAGGCTTAGCGGGGGACAAGAGACCCAGTACTTC. The encoded protein is CASRLSGGQETQYF.

There are many counts of this clonotype. The genes are TRBV12-3 or TRBV12-4 and TRBJ2-5, with unresolved D. The CDR3 extends over 12 amino acids. Trimming shortened V by 5 bases and J by 4 bases, and 8 bases separated the two germline ends. The CDR3 DNA follows: TGTGCCAGCAGTACGCGAAGAGAGACCCAGTACTTC. Protein: CASSTRRETQYF.

This clonotype was picked up many times. The genes are TRBV20-1 and TRBJ2-6, with 8 positions matching TRBD2. V was pared by 3 bases and J by 4 bases, with 2 bases of the junction left unmatched. The germline V gene encodes CDR1 DFQATT and CDR2 SNEGSKA (reference sequence). The CDR3 has 14 amino acids. The CDR3 DNA reads TGCAGTGCTAGGAGCGGGGGAGGGGCCAACGTCCTGACTTTC. Residues: CSARSGGGANVLTF.

As regards this clonotype: A read error is possible here, since a much larger clone lies one base away. This chain links TRBV20-1 with TRBJ2-4; a weak D match, TRBD2 (6 bases). From germline, CDR1 is DFQATT and CDR2 SNEGSKA (reference sequence). The CDR3 runs 14 residues. The V end lost 3 bases, the J end lost 6 bases, and 15 bases lay between the germline ends. CDR3 in DNA: TGCAGTGCTAGTGACGGGGGTGGCAGAAACATTCAGTACTTC. Its translation: CSASDGGGRNIQYF.